The 5 T cell receptor beta chains below come from one sample, sequenced in a study of CD8 T cells in ankylosing spondylitis. Via MiXCR, TCRdb re-called the 5' RACE reads, giving one row per CDR3 protein. This table holds about 130,000 distinct CDR3 sequences, 6% to 8.5% found once. Input material: blood, either unsorted or a sorted T cell fraction (not recorded which). These TCRs come from a female donor with ankylosing spondylitis or in good health (not recorded which).

This clonotype was seen only a few times. The rearrangement links TRBV7-2 to TRBJ1-2; D not resolved. CDR1 SGHTA and CDR2 FQGNSA come from the germline V gene. Trimming shortened V by 1 base and J by 0 bases, and 6 bases separated the two germline ends. CDR3 length: 14 amino acids. Written as DNA, the CDR3 is TGTGCCAGCAGCTTAGAGTCCGCTAACTATGGCTACACCTTC. Its translation is CASSLESANYGYTF.

This clonotype appeared many times. The V gene is TRBV6-2 or TRBV6-3, the J gene TRBJ1-1; 8 bases map to TRBD1. V gave up 6 bases and J gave up 5 bases; unmatched junction bases: 11. Germline CDR1 MNHEY, CDR2 SVGEGT. The CDR3 runs to 15 residues. The CDR3 nucleotides read TGTGCCAGCAGGATGACAGGGGACCGGGGGACTGAAGCTTTCTTT. It codes for CASRMTGDRGTEAFF.

This clonotype has at least ten counts. J is TRBJ2-3 and V is TRBV10-3, with D unclear. From germline, CDR1 is ENHRY and CDR2 SYGVKD. With 0 bases removed from V and 6 bases from J, the gap between germline ends came to 13 bases. CDR3 length equals 15 residues. The chain's CDR3 is CAISESSAWSDTQYF. The CDR3 DNA follows: TGTGCCATCAGTGAGTCCAGCGCCTGGTCGGATACGCAGTATTTT.

This clonotype has ten or more counts. The chain carries TRBV14 and TRBJ2-2, with 8 bases identical to TRBD2. The V gene's germline CDR1 is SGHDN and CDR2 FVKESK. The CDR3 sequence is 16 residues long. Germline trimming cut 5 bases from V and 5 bases from J; bases unmatched to any gene: 10. CDR3 DNA: TGTGCCAGCAGCAGCCCCCGACTAGCGCAGACCGGGGAGCTGTTTTTT. This sequence encodes CASSSPRLAQTGELFF.

With regard to this clonotype: At one end the junction does not follow the germline gene, possibly because of a read error. V and J are TRBV11-1 and TRBJ2-5; 13 positions agree with TRBD2. The germline CDR1 and CDR2 sequences are SGHAT and FQDESV (reference sequence). CDR3 size: 18 residues. The CDR3, as DNA: TGTGCCTGCAGTCCGCTGACTAGCGGGGGGCTAAGGGGGGAGACCCAGTACTTC. This sequence encodes CACSPLTSGGLRGETQYF.